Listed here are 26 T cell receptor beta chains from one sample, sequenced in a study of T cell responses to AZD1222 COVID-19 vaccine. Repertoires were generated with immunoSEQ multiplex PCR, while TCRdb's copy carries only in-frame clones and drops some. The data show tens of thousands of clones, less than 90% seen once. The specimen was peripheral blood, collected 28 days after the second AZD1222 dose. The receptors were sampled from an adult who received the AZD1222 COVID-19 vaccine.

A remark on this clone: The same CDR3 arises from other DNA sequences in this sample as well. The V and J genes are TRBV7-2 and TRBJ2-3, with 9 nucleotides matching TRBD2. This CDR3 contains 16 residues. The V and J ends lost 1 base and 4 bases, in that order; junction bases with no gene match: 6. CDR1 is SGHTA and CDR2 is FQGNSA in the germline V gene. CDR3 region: CASSLVGGRAPDTQYF. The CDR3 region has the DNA TGTGCCAGCAGCTTAGTTGGCGGGAGGGCCCCAGATACGCAGTATTTT. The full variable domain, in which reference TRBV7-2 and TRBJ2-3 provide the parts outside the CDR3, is GAGVSQSPSNKVTEKGKDVELRCDPISGHTALYWYRQSLGQGLEFLIYFQGNSAPDKSGLPSDRFSAERTGGSVSTLTIQRTQQEDSAVYLCASSLVGGRAPDTQYFGPGTRLTVL.

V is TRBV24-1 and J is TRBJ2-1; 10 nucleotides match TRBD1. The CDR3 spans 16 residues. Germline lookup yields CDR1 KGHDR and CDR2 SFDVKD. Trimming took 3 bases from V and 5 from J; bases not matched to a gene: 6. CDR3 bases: TGTGCCACCAGTGATGCAGACAGGGGGCTACACAATGAGCAGTTCTTC. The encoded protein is CATSDADRGLHNEQFF.

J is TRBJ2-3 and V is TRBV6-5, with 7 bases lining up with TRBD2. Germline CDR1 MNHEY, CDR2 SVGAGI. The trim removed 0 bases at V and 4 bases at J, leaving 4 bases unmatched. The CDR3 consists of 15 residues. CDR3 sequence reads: CASSYSAGVADTQYF. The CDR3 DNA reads TGTGCCAGCAGTTACTCGGCGGGAGTCGCAGATACGCAGTATTTT.

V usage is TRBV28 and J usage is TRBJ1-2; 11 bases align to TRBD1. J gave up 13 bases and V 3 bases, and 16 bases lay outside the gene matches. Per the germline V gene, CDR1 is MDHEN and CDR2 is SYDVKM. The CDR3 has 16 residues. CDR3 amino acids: CASSFPAGTGGQAGTF. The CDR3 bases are TGTGCCAGCAGTTTTCCCGCCGGGACAGGGGGTCAAGCAGGCACCTTC.

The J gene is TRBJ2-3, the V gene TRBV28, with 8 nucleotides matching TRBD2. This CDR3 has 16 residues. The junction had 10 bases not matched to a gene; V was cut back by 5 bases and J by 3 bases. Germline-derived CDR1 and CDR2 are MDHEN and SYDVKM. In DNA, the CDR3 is TGTGCCAGCAGTCCGGGACAACCGGGGGGGACAGATACGCAGTATTTT. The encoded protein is CASSPGQPGGTDTQYF.

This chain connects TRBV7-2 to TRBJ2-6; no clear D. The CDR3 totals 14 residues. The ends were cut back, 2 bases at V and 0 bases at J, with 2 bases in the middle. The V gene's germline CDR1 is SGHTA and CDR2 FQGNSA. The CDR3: CASSLNSGANVLTF. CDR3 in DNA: TGTGCCAGCAGCTTAAACTCTGGGGCCAACGTCCTGACTTTC.

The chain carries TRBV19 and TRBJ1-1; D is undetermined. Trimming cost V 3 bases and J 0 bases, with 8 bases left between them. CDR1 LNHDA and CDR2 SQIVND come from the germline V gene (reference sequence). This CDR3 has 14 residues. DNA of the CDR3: TGTGCCAGTAGTATTTCCGCGGTGAACACTGAAGCTTTCTTT. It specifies CASSISAVNTEAFF.

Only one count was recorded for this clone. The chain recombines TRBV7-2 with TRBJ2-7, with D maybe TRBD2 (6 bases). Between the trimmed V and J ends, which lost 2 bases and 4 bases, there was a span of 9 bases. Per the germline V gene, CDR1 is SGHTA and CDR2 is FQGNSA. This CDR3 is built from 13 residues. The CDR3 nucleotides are TGTGCCAGCAGCTTACCTAGCGTTTACGAGCAGTACTTC. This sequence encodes CASSLPSVYEQYF.

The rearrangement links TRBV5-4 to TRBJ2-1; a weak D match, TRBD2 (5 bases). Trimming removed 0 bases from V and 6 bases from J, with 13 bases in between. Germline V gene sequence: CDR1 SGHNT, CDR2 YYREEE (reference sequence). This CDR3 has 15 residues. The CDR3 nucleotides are TGTGCCAGCAGCTTGGCTAGCCTATTGTCCAATGAGCAGTTCTTC. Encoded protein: CASSLASLLSNEQFF.

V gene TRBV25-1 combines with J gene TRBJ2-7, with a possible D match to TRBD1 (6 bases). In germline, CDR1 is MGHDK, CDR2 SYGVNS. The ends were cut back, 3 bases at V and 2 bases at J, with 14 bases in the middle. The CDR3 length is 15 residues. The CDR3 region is CASSDFGQNAYEQYF. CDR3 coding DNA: TGTGCCAGCAGTGACTTTGGACAGAATGCCTACGAGCAGTACTTC.

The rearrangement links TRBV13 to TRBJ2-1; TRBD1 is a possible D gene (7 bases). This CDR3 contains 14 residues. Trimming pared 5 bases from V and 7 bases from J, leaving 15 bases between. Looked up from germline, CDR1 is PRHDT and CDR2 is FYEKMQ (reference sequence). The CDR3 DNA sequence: TGTGCCAGCAGCGCCAGGGGGGCGATTAATGAGCAGTTCTTC. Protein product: CASSARGAINEQFF.

CDR3: CASSLGGGNYGYTF. For the CDR3, the DNA is TGTGCCAGCAGTTTAGGGGGGGGGAACTATGGCTACACCTTC. The chain has TRBV27 and TRBJ1-2; possible D gene TRBD1, 5 bases. V lost 2 bases and J 2 bases, leaving 9 bases between the germline ends. The germline gives CDR1 MNHEY, CDR2 SMNVEV (reference sequence). This CDR3 has 14 amino acids.

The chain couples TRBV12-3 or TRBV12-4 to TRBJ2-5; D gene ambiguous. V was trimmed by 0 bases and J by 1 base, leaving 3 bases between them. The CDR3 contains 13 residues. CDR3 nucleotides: TGTGCCAGCAGTTTAGCCAGCCAAGAGACCCAGTACTTC. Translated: CASSLASQETQYF.

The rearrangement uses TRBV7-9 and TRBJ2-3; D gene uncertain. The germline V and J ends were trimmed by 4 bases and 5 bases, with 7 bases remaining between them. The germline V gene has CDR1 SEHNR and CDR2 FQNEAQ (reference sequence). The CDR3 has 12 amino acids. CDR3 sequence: CASSSPGDTQYF. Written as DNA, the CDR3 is TGTGCCAGCAGCTCCCCGGGAGATACGCAGTATTTT.

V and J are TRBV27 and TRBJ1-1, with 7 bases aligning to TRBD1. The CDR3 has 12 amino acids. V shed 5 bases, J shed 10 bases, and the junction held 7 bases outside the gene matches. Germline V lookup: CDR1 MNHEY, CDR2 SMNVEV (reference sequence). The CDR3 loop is CASSPDRRGAFF. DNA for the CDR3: TGTGCCAGCAGTCCGGACAGGCGGGGAGCTTTCTTT.

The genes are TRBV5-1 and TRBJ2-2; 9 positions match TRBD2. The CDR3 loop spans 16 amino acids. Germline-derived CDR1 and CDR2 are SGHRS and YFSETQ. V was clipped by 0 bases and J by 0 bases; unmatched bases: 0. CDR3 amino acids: CASSLGLAANTGELFF. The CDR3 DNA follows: TGCGCCAGCAGCTTGGGACTAGCGGCGAACACCGGGGAGCTGTTTTTT.

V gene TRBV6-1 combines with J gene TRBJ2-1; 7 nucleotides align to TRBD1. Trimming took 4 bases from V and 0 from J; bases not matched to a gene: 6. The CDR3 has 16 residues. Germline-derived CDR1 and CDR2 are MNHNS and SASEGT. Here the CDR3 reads CASSAQTGNSYNEQFF. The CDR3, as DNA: TGTGCCAGCAGTGCCCAGACAGGGAACTCCTACAATGAGCAGTTCTTC.

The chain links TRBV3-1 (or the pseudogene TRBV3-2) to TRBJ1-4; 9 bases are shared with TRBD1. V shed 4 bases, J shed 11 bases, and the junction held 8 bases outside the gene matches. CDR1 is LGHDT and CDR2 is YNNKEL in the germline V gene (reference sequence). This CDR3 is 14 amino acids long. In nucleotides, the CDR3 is TGTGCCAGCAGCCTTGGGACAGGGAGTCTGAAACTGTTTTTT. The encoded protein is CASSLGTGSLKLFF.

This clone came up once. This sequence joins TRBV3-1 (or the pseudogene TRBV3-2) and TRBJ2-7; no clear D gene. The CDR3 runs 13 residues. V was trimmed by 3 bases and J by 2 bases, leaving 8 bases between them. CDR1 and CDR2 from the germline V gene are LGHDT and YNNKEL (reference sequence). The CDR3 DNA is TGTGCCAGCAGCCAGATGGCGACCTACGAGCAGTACTTC. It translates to CASSQMATYEQYF.

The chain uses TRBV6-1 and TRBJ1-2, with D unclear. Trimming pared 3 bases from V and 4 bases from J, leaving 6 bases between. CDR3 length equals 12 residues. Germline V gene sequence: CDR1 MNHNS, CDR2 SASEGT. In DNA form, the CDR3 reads TGTGCCAGCAGTGATCCGCCCTATGGCTACACCTTC. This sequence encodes CASSDPPYGYTF.

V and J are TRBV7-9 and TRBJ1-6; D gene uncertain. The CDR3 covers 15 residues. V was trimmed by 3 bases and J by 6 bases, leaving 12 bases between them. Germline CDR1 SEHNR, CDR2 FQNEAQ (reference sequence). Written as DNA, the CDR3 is TGTGCCAGCAGCTTTGGCAGGAGACTTAATTCACCCCTCCACTTT. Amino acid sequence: CASSFGRRLNSPLHF. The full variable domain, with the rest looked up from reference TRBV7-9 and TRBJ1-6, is DTGVSQNPRHKITKRGQNVTFRCDPISEHNRLYWYRQTLGQGPEFLTYFQNEAQLEKSRLLSDRFSAERPKGSFSTLEIQRTEQGDSAMYLCASSFGRRLNSPLHFGNGTRLTVT.

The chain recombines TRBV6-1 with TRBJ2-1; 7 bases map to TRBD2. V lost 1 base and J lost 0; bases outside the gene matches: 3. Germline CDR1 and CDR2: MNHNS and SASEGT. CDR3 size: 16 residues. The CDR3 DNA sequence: TGTGCCAGCAGTGAAGTCGGGGGGTCCTCCTACAATGAGCAGTTCTTC. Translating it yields CASSEVGGSSYNEQFF.

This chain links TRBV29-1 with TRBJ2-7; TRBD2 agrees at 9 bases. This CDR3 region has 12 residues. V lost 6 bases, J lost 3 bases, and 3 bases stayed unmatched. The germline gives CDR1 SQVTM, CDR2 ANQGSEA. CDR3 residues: CSVVLAGYEQYF. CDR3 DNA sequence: TGCAGCGTAGTACTAGCGGGCTACGAGCAGTACTTC.

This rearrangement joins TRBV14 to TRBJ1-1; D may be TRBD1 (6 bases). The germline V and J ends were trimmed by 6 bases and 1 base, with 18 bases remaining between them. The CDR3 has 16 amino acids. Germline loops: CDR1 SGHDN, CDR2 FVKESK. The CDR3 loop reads CASSAGGGRGNTEAFF. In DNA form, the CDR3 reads TGTGCCAGCAGTGCCGGGGGCGGCAGGGGGAACACTGAAGCTTTCTTT.

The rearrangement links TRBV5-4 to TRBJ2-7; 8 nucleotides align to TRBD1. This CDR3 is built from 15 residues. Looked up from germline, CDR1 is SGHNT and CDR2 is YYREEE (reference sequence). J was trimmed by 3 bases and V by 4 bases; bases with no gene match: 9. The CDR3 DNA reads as TGTGCCAGCAGCCGACAAGACAGGGGTCACTACGAGCAGTACTTC. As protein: CASSRQDRGHYEQYF.

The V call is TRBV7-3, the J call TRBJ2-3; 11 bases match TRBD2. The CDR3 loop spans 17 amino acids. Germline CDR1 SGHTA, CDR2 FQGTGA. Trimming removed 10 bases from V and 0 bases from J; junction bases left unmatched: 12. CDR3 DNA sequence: TGTGCCACCTCGGGACTAGCGGTTGGGGGGAGCACAGATACGCAGTATTTT. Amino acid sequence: CATSGLAVGGSTDTQYF.